These T cell receptor beta chains were read from a single sample in a study of cytotoxic CD8 clonotypes in ibrutinib-treated CLL. Sequencing was performed with immunoSEQ multiplex PCR; in TCRdb, only in-frame clones are kept and a portion is missing. The data contain approximately 100,000 clones, 45% to 65% of them singletons. Specimen: PBMCs, collected after 24 months of ibrutinib treatment. These TCRs come from a human donor with chronic lymphocytic leukemia. Each CDR3 is given with its conserved first and last residue. The D gene is left open where the match is weak. Part of the rows lack a size; the others show once, few, many or a class for expanded clones.

TRBV19	once	.	TRBJ2-3	CAAKGGSTDTQYF	TGTGCCGCCAAGGGGGGGAGCACAGATACGCAGTATTTT
TRBV6-6	.	.	TRBJ1-2	CASTTLEGGYTF	TGTGCCAGCACTACTTTGGAAGGGGGCTACACCTTC
TRBV7-2	.	.	TRBJ2-1	CASSPRASSTGDEQFF	TGTGCCAGCAGCCCAAGGGCCTCCTCGACGGGGGATGAGCAGTTCTTC
TRBV7-2	.	.	TRBJ2-1	CASSLWVRDPSSYNEQFF	TGTGCCAGCAGCCTGTGGGTCCGGGACCCCAGCTCCTACAATGAGCAGTTCTTC
TRBV30	few	.	TRBJ1-2	CAWSRSSLGSNGYTF	TGTGCCTGGAGTAGGTCCTCTCTCGGCTCCAATGGCTACACCTTC
TRBV29-1	.	.	TRBJ2-7	CSAGHSYEQYF	TGCAGCGCGGGACACAGCTACGAGCAGTACTTC
TRBV11-3	.	TRBD2	TRBJ2-1	CASSPGLALNEQFF	TGTGCCAGCAGCCCGGGACTAGCGCTCAATGAGCAGTTCTTC
TRBV5-1	.	TRBD1	TRBJ2-5	CASSRGLETQYF	TGCGCCAGCAGCAGGGGGCTAGAGACCCAGTACTTC
TRBV29-1	.	.	TRBJ2-2	CSVQNLGITGELFF	TGCAGCGTTCAAAATCTCGGAATCACCGGGGAGCTGTTTTTT
TRBV5-6	.	.	TRBJ1-2	CASSQDQGANYGYTF	TGTGCCAGCAGCCAGGACCAGGGAGCTAACTATGGCTACACCTTC
TRBV7-9	few	.	TRBJ1-2	CASSLTEKYGYTF	TGTGCCAGCAGCCTTACAGAAAAATATGGCTACACCTTC
TRBV7-2	once	.	TRBJ1-1	CASSLAAALMNTEAFF	TGTGCCAGCAGCTTAGCGGCGGCTCTCATGAACACTGAAGCTTTCTTT
TRBV11-3	few	TRBD1	TRBJ2-7	CASSPGQGQDAYEQYF	TGTGCCAGCAGCCCTGGTCAGGGACAGGACGCCTACGAGCAGTACTTC
TRBV7-9	.	.	TRBJ2-3	CASSLGSHRKDTQYF	TGTGCCAGCAGCTTAGGATCCCACAGGAAAGATACGCAGTATTTT
TRBV28	.	.	TRBJ1-5	CASRPGAGREAGYSNQPQHF	TGTGCCAGCAGACCCGGGGCAGGGAGGGAAGCCGGATATAGCAATCAGCCCCAGCATTTT
TRBV2	few	.	TRBJ1-2	CASRNYGYTF	TGTGCCAGCAGAAACTATGGCTACACCTTC
TRBV5-8	.	TRBD1	TRBJ1-4	CASSDGQASNEKLFF	TGTGCCAGCAGTGACGGACAGGCTAGCAATGAAAAACTGTTTTTT
TRBV5-8	.	TRBD1	TRBJ2-4	CASSRPTGGAGNIQYF	TGTGCCAGCAGCCGACCTACAGGGGGCGCAGGAAACATTCAGTACTTC
TRBV5-4	few	TRBD2	TRBJ2-4	CASSLRASGNIQYF	TGTGCCAGCTCACTTCGGGCTAGCGGAAACATTCAGTACTTC
TRBV11-2	.	.	TRBJ2-3	CASASTGYGTDTQYF	TGTGCCAGCGCATCAACAGGGTACGGCACAGATACGCAGTATTTT
TRBV5-5	.	.	TRBJ2-7	CASSQSTRDKPLSDEQYF	TGTGCCAGCAGCCAGAGTACAAGGGATAAGCCCTTAAGCGACGAGCAGTACTTC
TRBV2	.	.	TRBJ1-1	CASSLGGGRTEAFF	TGTGCCAGCAGTCTTGGGGGGGGCCGGACTGAAGCTTTCTTT
TRBV7-2	.	TRBD1	TRBJ1-4	CASSARTGNEKLFF	TGTGCCAGCAGCGCTCGGACAGGGAATGAAAAACTGTTTTTT
TRBV18	.	TRBD1	TRBJ1-1	CASSPLQGRDTEAFF	TGTGCCAGCTCGCCACTACAGGGGAGGGACACTGAAGCTTTCTTT
TRBV7-7	.	.	TRBJ2-7	CASSVQSGPFYEQYF	TGTGCCAGCAGCGTACAATCGGGACCCTTCTACGAGCAGTACTTC
TRBV2	few	.	TRBJ2-3	CASSGLRTDTQYF	TGTGCCAGCAGCGGACTACGCACAGATACGCAGTATTTT
TRBV30	once	TRBD1	TRBJ2-7	CASGTGDYEQYF	TGTGCCTCGGGGACAGGGGACTACGAGCAGTACTTC
TRBV7-9	.	TRBD1	TRBJ2-5	CASSLPGQQETQYF	TGTGCCAGCAGCTTACCGGGACAGCAAGAGACCCAGTACTTC
TRBV4-3	.	.	TRBJ1-1	CASSQVRGRTEAFF	TGCGCCAGCAGCCAGGTACGGGGTAGGACTGAAGCTTTCTTT
TRBV7-6	.	.	TRBJ2-1	CASSVNQGVWNEQFF	TGTGCCAGCAGCGTAAACCAGGGCGTCTGGAATGAGCAGTTCTTC
TRBV10-3	once	.	TRBJ1-1	CAISGVREDSEAFF	TGTGCCATCAGTGGGGTCAGGGAAGACTCTGAAGCTTTCTTT
TRBV6-1	.	.	TRBJ1-1	CATRDVGSLAEAFF	TGTGCCACCCGGGACGTCGGCTCACTCGCTGAAGCTTTCTTT
TRBV6-6	.	TRBD1	TRBJ1-5	CASSYSRQGGQPQHF	TGTGCCAGCAGTTACTCGCGACAGGGGGGTCAGCCCCAGCATTTT
TRBV27	few	.	TRBJ2-1	CASGGRGAEQFF	TGTGCCAGCGGGGGCAGGGGGGCTGAGCAGTTCTTC
TRBV25-1	few	.	TRBJ1-4	CASSELVSTNEKLFF	TGTGCCAGCAGTGAATTGGTATCAACTAATGAAAAACTGTTTTTT
TRBV4-2	.	TRBD1	TRBJ2-7	CASSQESGQTYEQYF	TGTGCCAGCAGCCAAGAGTCGGGACAGACCTACGAGCAGTACTTC
TRBV5-1	.	.	TRBJ2-1	CASRMGREEDEQFF	TGCGCCAGCAGGATGGGGCGTGAGGAGGACGAGCAGTTCTTC
TRBV7-9	once	.	TRBJ1-4	CASSLGLGGNNEKLFF	TGTGCCAGCAGCTTGGGGCTTGGGGGCAATAATGAAAAACTGTTTTTT
TRBV18	few	TRBD1	TRBJ1-6	CASSLTDRWSYNSPLHF	TGTGCCAGCTCACTAACGGACAGGTGGTCCTATAATTCACCCCTCCACTTT
TRBV6-5	.	TRBD2	TRBJ2-7	CASSYGPSGSPYEQYF	TGTGCCAGCAGTTACGGGCCTAGCGGGAGCCCCTACGAGCAGTACTTC
TRBV15	.	TRBD1	TRBJ2-2	CATARGQGMNTGELFF	TGTGCCACCGCGCGGGGACAGGGGATGAACACCGGGGAGCTGTTTTTT
TRBV9	few	.	TRBJ1-2	CASSVEFENGYTF	TGTGCCAGCAGCGTAGAGTTTGAAAATGGCTACACCTTC
TRBV6-5	.	.	TRBJ2-1	CASSYDNEQFF	TGTGCCAGCAGTTACGACAATGAGCAGTTCTTC